A selection of T cell receptor beta chains follows, all from one sample in a study of cytomegalovirus exposure and HLA in healthy donors. This table comes from immunoSEQ multiplex PCR, and its TCRdb copy is limited to in-frame clones, with some not included. This repertoire includes roughly 100,000 clones. Sequenced sample: PBMCs. The source is a man aged 35-49 years in good health and CMV-seronegative. CDR3s include the opening cysteine and the closing phenylalanine or tryptophan. A D gene is named only where the DNA matches it firmly.

TRBV7-2	TRBD2	TRBJ2-5	TGTGCCAGCAGCTCCCGGACTAGCGGGGGGGAAGAGACCCAGTACTTC	CASSSRTSGGEETQYF
TRBV5-1	TRBD2	TRBJ2-5	TGCGCCAGCAGCTTGGTAGCCAGCGGGGAAGAGACCCAGTACTTC	CASSLVASGEETQYF
TRBV30	TRBD1	TRBJ1-5	TGTGCCTGTTCGACAGGGGCTCAGCCCCAGCATTTT	CACSTGAQPQHF
TRBV28	NA	TRBJ1-2	TGTGCCAGCAGTTTACCAGGGGCCTATGGCTACACCTTC	CASSLPGAYGYTF
TRBV6-4	NA	TRBJ2-2	TGTGCCAGCAGTGACTCCGCAGGCGGGGAGCTGTTTTTT	CASSDSAGGELFF
TRBV13	TRBD1	TRBJ2-7	TGTGCCAGCAGCCCAGCCGGGGACAGGGGGCGCCCCTACGAGCAGTACTTC	CASSPAGDRGRPYEQYF
TRBV28	NA	TRBJ1-5	TGTGCCAGCACCCAAGACAGGCAATATCAGCCCCAGCATTTT	CASTQDRQYQPQHF
TRBV4-1	NA	TRBJ1-2	TGCGCCAGCAGCCACAGGGGCAGGGGCAACTATGGCTACACCTTC	CASSHRGRGNYGYTF
TRBV10-2	TRBD2	TRBJ2-2	TGCGCCAGCAGTTCTCCGACTAGCGCCGGGGAGCTGTTTTTT	CASSSPTSAGELFF
TRBV6-5	TRBD1	TRBJ2-7	TGTGCCAGCAGTCGGACAGGGTCCGAGCAGTACTTC	CASSRTGSEQYF
TRBV30	TRBD1	TRBJ1-6	TGTGCCTGGAGTGTCGGGACAGCATATAATTCACCCCTCCACTTT	CAWSVGTAYNSPLHF
TRBV7-6	TRBD2	TRBJ2-4	TGTGCCAGCAGCTCAGGACTAGCGGGAGGGAGTGCCAAAAACATTCAGTACTTC	CASSSGLAGGSAKNIQYF
TRBV7-9	TRBD2	TRBJ2-7	TGTGCCAGCAGCTTGCGGACTAGCGGTGCCTACGAGCAGTACTTC	CASSLRTSGAYEQYF
TRBV18	NA	TRBJ2-1	TGTGCCAGCTCACCAAACTATTACAATGAGCAGTTCTTC	CASSPNYYNEQFF
TRBV6-5	NA	TRBJ2-5	TGTGCCAGCAGTTACTCAGCGCTCCGGGAGACCCAGTACTTC	CASSYSALRETQYF